A selection of T cell receptor beta chains follows, all from one sample in a study of blood T cells in healthy people across ages. TCRdb re-derived calls from the 5' RACE reads in MiXCR, one entry per CDR3 protein. Of 850,000 to 1,000,000 distinct CDR3 sequences listed, about 51% are singletons. Sequenced: blood. The receptors stem from a woman aged 60-70 years in good health. Both conserved end residues are part of each CDR3. Each record gives: V gene, clone size, D gene, J gene, CDR3 DNA, CDR3 protein. A D gene is named only where the DNA matches it firmly. Not all rows give a size; the values are once, few, many and, for expanded clones, a class.

>TRBV5-1|few|TRBD2|TRBJ2-7
TGCGCCAGCAGCTTCTCTAGCGGGGTTACCTACGAGCAGTACTTC
CASSFSSGVTYEQYF
>TRBV4-1|few|.|TRBJ2-3
TGCGCCAGCAGCCATCTTATAGATACGCAGTATTTT
CASSHLIDTQYF
>TRBV12-3/TRBV12-4|.|TRBD1|TRBJ2-7
TGTGCCAGCGGTTTGGGGACAGAACCCTACGAGCAGTACTTC
CASGLGTEPYEQYF
>TRBV15|.|.|TRBJ1-5
TGTGCCACCAGCAGAGCCTTGACGGATAGCAATCAGCCCCAGCATTTT
CATSRALTDSNQPQHF
>TRBV20-1|few|.|TRBJ2-7
TGCAGTGGGCAGGGAAGGGGCTTCGGGGAGCAGTACTTC
CSGQGRGFGEQYF
>TRBV6-1|once|.|TRBJ2-2
TGTGCCAGCAGCCGGGGTAGGGATTCCAGCGGGGAGCTGTTTTTT
CASSRGRDSSGELFF
>TRBV5-6|.|.|TRBJ1-5
TGTGCCAGCAGCATCTACAGGGCCTCTAGCAATCAGCCCCAGCATTTT
CASSIYRASSNQPQHF
>TRBV7-9|.|.|TRBJ2-7
TGTGCCAGCAGCTTAGCGCTCAGTCGCGAGCAGTACTTC
CASSLALSREQYF
>TRBV28|.|TRBD2|TRBJ2-7
TGTGCCAGCATTAGCGGGGGCTCCTACGAGCAGTACTTC
CASISGGSYEQYF
>TRBV18|.|.|TRBJ2-7
TGTGCCAGCTCACCACCTGGACTGCACCCGGGAGCCTACGAGCAGTACTTC
CASSPPGLHPGAYEQYF
>TRBV2|.|.|TRBJ1-2
TGTGCCAGCACGGGGGGCTACACCTTC
CASTGGYTF
>TRBV28|few|.|TRBJ2-3
TGTGCCAGCACAGGTACAGGGACTAGCACAGATACGCAGTATTTT
CASTGTGTSTDTQYF
>TRBV9|.|TRBD2|TRBJ2-3
TGTGCCAGCAGCGTCAGGACTAGCGCTAAGGCTGATACGCAGTATTTT
CASSVRTSAKADTQYF
>TRBV30|.|TRBD1|TRBJ1-2
TGTGCCTGGAGTCCACAGGGGTACTATGGCTACACCTTC
CAWSPQGYYGYTF
>TRBV4-2|.|TRBD1|TRBJ2-7
TGTGCCAGCAGCCAAGCTCAGGGACAGGGCACCTACGAGCAGTACTTC
CASSQAQGQGTYEQYF
>TRBV7-2|few|.|TRBJ2-3
TGTGCCAGCAGCTTAGTATGGGGAGGAGCCACAGATACGCAGTATTTT
CASSLVWGGATDTQYF
>TRBV27|many|.|TRBJ2-3
TGTGCCAGCAGCTTAGCGAGCACAGATACGCAGTATTTT
CASSLASTDTQYF
>TRBV4-3|many|.|TRBJ1-2
TGCGCCAGCAGCCCACGGCGAGAGGCTGGCTACACCTTC
CASSPRREAGYTF
>TRBV7-9|few|TRBD2|TRBJ2-3
TGTGCCAGCAGGCCCAGTAGCGGGAGTGCAGATACGCAGTATTTT
CASRPSSGSADTQYF
>TRBV7-4|.|TRBD2|TRBJ2-7
TGTGCCAGCAGCGGACTAGCCATAGCCGAGCAGTACTTC
CASSGLAIAEQYF
>TRBV3-1|.|.|TRBJ2-4
TGTGCCAGCAGCCAAGGTCATCCAAACATTCAGTACTTC
CASSQGHPNIQYF
>TRBV29-1|.|.|TRBJ2-2
TGCAGCGTGACCTCGGGGGGCAACACCGGGGAGCTGTTTTTT
CSVTSGGNTGELFF
>TRBV4-1|.|.|TRBJ2-7
TGCGCCAGCAGCCAAGAAAGGCGGACTGGGAGCTCCTACGAGCAGTACTTC
CASSQERRTGSSYEQYF
>TRBV4-1|.|TRBD2|TRBJ2-3
TGCGCCAGCAAGGGACTAGCGGGAGCTAAAGATACGCAGTATTTT
CASKGLAGAKDTQYF
>TRBV3-1|few|.|TRBJ1-5
TGTGCCAGCAGCCACGCTTTAACACAGCCCCAGCATTTT
CASSHALTQPQHF
>TRBV12-5|.|TRBD1|TRBJ1-5
TGTGCTAGTGGGACAGGGAATAGCAATCAGCCCCAGCATTTT
CASGTGNSNQPQHF
>TRBV12-3/TRBV12-4|few|.|TRBJ2-5
TGTGCCAGCAGTTTAGTCCACACCAACCTCAGAGAGACCCAGTACTTC
CASSLVHTNLRETQYF
>TRBV4-3|.|.|TRBJ2-5
TGCGCCAGCAGCCGAGTACGGGACTTTGAAGAGACCCAGTACTTC
CASSRVRDFEETQYF